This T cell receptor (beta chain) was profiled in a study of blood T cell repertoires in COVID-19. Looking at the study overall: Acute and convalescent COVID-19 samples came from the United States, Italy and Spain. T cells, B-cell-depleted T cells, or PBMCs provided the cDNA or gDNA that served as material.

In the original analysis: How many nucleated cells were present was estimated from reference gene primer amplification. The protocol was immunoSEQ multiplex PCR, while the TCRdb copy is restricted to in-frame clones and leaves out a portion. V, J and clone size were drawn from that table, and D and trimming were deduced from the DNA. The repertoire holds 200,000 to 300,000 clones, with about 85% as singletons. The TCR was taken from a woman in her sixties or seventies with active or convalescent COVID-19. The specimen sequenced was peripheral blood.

The CDR3 protein is CASSYQAGIRDSPLHF. CDR3 nucleotide sequence: TGTGCCAGCAGTTACCAAGCCGGGATTCGGGATTCACCCCTCCACTTT. The chain carries TRBV6-6 and TRBJ1-6; D remains ambiguous. CDR1 MNHNY and CDR2 SVGAGI come from the germline V gene (reference sequence). V lost 2 bases, J lost 8 bases, and 16 bases lay in between. The CDR3 is made up of 16 amino acids.